The present T cell receptor (beta chain) was sequenced within a study of T cells after yellow fever vaccination. Germline V lookup: CDR1 SGHRS, CDR2 YFSETQ. CDR3 length equals 14 residues. V dropped 4 bases and J dropped 4 bases, with 15 bases sitting between them. TCRdb reprocessed the 5' RACE reads with MiXCR, giving one entry per CDR3 protein. The data contain under 500,000 distinct CDR3 sequences, 18% of them seen just once; the ten biggest clones take up about 18%. This specimen was PBMCs, taken before the yellow fever booster vaccination. The TCR was taken from a young man who received the YFV17D yellow fever vaccine. The J gene is TRBJ2-7, the V gene TRBV5-1, with D perhaps being TRBD1 or TRBD2 (5 bases each). DNA for the CDR3: TGCGCCAGCAGCCTCCGGGACCTTAAATACGAGCAGTACTTC. As protein: CASSLRDLKYEQYF.